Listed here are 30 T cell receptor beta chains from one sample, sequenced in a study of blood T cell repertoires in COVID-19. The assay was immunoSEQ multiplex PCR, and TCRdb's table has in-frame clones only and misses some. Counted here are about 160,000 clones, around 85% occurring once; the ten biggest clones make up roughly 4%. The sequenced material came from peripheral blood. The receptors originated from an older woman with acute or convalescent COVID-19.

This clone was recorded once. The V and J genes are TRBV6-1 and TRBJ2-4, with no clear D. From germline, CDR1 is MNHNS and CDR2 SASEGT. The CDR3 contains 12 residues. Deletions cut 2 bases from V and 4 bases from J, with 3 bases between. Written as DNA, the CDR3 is TGTGCCAGCAGTGAACAGAAAAACATTCAGTACTTC. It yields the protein CASSEQKNIQYF.

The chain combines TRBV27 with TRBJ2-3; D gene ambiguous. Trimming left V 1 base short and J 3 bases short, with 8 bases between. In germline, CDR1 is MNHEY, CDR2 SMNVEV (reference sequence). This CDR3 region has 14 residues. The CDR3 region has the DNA TGTGCCAGCAGTTTATTCGAGAGGACAGATACGCAGTATTTT. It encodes CASSLFERTDTQYF.

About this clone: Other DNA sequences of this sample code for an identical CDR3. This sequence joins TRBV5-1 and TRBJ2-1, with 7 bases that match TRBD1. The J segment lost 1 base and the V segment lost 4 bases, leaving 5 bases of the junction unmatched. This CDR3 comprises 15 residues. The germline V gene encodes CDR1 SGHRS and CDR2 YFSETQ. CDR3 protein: CASSLTGLSYNEQFF. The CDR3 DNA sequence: TGCGCCAGCAGCCTGACAGGGCTATCCTACAATGAGCAGTTCTTC.

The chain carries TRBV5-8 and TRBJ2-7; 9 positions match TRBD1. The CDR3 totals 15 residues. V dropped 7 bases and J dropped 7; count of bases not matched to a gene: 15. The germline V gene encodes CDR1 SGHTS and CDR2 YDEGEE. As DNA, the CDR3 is TGTGCCAGCCTCCCAACACAGGGGGCGCCCTGGGAGCAGTACTTC. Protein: CASLPTQGAPWEQYF.

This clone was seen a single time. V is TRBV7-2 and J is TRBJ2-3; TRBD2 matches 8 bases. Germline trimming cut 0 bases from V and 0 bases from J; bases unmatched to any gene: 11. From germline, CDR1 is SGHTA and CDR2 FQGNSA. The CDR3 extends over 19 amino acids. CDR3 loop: CASSLAMRGASGSTDTQYF. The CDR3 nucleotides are TGTGCCAGCAGCTTAGCCATGAGGGGCGCTAGCGGGAGCACAGATACGCAGTATTTT.

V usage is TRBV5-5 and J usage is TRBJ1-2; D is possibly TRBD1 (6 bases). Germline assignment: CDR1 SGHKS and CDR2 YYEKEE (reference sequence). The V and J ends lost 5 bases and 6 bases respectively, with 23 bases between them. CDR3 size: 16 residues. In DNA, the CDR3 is TGTGCCAGCAGTCCCACATTGCAAACAGGGACGCATGGCTACACCTTC. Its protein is CASSPTLQTGTHGYTF.

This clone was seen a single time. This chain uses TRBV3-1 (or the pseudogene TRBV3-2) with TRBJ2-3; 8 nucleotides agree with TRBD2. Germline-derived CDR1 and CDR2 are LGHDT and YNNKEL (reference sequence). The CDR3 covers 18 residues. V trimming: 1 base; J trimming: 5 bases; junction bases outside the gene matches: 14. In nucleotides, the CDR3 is TGTGCCAGCAGCCAAGCGCGAGGGGGTGGCGGGAGGATAGATACGCAGTATTTT. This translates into CASSQARGGGGRIDTQYF.

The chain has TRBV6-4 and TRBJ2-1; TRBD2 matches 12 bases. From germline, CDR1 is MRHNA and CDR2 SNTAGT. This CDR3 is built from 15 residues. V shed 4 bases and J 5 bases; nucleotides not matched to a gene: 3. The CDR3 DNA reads TGTGCCAGCAGTGGACTAGCGGGGGCCCACAATGAGCAGTTCTTC. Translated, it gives CASSGLAGAHNEQFF.

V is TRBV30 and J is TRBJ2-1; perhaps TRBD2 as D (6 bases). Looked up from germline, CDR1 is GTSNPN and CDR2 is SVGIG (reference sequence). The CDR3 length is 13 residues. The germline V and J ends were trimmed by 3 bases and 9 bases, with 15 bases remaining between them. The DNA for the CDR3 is TGTGCCTGGAGCCGTGGGACTCCTGGTGAGCAGTTCTTC. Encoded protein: CAWSRGTPGEQFF.

CDR3 DNA: TGTGCCAGCAGCGAGGGGGGAGGGGCTACACCCCTCCACTTT. Translating it yields CASSEGGGATPLHF. V and J are TRBV9 and TRBJ1-6; the D gene is possibly TRBD1 (6 bases). The CDR3 has 14 amino acids. The V gene lost 3 bases and the J gene lost 11 bases, with 15 bases spanning the gap. The germline V gene encodes CDR1 SGDLS and CDR2 YYNGEE.

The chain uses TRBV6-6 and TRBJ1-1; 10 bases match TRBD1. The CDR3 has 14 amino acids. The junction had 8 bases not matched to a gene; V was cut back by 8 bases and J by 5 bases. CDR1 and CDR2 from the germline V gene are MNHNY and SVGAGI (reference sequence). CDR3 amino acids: CASLRDRGGTEAFF. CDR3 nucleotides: TGTGCCAGCCTCCGGGACAGGGGTGGGACTGAAGCTTTCTTT.

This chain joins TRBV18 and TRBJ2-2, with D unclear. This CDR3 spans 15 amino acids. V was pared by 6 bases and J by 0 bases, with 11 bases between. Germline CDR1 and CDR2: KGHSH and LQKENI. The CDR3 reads CASSRDTTNTGELFF. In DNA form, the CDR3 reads TGTGCCAGCTCTCGAGACACCACGAACACCGGGGAGCTGTTTTTT.

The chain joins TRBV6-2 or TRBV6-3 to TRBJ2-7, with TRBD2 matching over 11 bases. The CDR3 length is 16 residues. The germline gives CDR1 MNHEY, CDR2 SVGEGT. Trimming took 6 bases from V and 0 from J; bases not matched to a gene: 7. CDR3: CASSSNSGRASYEQYF. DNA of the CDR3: TGTGCCAGCAGCTCAAATAGCGGGAGGGCCTCCTACGAGCAGTACTTC.

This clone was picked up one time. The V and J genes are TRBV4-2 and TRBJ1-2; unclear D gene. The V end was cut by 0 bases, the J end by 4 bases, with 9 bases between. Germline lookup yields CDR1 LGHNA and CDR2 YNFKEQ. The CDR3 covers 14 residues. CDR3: CASSQEFNGYGYTF. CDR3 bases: TGTGCCAGCAGCCAAGAATTCAACGGCTATGGCTACACCTTC.

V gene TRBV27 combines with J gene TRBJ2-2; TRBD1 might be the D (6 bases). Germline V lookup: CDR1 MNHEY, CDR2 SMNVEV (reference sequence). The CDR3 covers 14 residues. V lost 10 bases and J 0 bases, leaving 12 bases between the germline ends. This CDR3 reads CATTWTANTGELFF. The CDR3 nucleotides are TGTGCCACGACGTGGACAGCGAACACCGGGGAGCTGTTTTTT.

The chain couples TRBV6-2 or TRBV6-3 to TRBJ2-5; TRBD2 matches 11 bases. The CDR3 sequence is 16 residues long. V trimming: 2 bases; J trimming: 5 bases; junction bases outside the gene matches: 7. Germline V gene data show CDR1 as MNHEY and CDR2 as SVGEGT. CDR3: CASSYGLAGGLETQYF. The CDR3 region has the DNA TGTGCCAGCAGTTACGGGCTAGCGGGAGGTTTGGAGACCCAGTACTTC.

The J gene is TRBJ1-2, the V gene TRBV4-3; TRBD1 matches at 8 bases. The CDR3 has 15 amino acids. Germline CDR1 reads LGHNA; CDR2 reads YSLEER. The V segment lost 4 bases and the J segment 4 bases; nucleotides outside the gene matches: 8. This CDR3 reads CASSPDRGRAYGYTF. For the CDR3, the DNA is TGCGCCAGCAGCCCAGACAGGGGTCGGGCCTATGGCTACACCTTC.

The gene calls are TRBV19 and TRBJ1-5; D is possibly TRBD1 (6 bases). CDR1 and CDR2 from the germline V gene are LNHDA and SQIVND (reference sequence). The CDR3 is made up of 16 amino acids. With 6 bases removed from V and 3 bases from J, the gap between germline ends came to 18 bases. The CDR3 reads CASRSVQGANNQPQHF. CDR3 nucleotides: TGTGCCAGTAGAAGTGTACAGGGAGCTAACAATCAGCCCCAGCATTTT.

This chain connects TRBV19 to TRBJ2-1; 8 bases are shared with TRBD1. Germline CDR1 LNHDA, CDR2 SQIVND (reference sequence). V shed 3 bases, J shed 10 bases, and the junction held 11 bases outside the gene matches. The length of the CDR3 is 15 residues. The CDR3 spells CASSITGTGPWEQFF. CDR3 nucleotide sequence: TGTGCCAGTAGTATCACCGGGACAGGTCCCTGGGAGCAGTTCTTC.

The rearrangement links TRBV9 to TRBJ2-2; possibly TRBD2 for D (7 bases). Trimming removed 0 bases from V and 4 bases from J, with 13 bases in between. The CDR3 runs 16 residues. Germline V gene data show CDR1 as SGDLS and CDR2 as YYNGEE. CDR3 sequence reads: CASSVVAGATTGELFF. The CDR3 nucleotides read TGTGCCAGCAGCGTAGTTGCGGGGGCGACCACCGGGGAGCTGTTTTTT.

The CDR3 DNA reads as TGTGCCAGCAGCGTAGCTACCAGGGGGACTGAAGCTTTCTTT. Encoded protein: CASSVATRGTEAFF. The chain couples TRBV9 to TRBJ1-1, with 7 bases lining up with TRBD1. CDR1 and CDR2 (germline): SGDLS, YYNGEE. CDR3 length: 14 residues. The V segment lost 0 bases and the J segment 5 bases; nucleotides outside the gene matches: 4.

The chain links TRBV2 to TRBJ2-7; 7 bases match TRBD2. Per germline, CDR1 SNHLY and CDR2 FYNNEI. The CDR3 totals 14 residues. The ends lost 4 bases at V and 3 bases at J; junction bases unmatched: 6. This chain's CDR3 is CASSGGRGSYEQYF. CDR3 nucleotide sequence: TGTGCCAGCAGTGGAGGGAGGGGTAGCTACGAGCAGTACTTC.

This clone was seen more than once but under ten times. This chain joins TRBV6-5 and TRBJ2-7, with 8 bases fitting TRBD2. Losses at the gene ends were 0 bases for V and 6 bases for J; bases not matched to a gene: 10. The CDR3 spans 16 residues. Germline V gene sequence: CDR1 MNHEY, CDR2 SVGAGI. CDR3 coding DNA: TGTGCCAGCAGTTACTCGAGAGGGGCGGGGGGCCGCGAGCAGTACTTC. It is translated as CASSYSRGAGGREQYF.

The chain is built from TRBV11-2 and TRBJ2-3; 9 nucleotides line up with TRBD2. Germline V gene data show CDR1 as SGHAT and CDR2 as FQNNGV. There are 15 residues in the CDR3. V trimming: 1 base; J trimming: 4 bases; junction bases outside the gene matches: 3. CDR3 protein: CASSLGAGGPDTQYF. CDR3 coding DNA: TGTGCCAGCAGCTTAGGGGCGGGGGGGCCAGATACGCAGTATTTT.

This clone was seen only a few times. The CDR3 sequence: CASSLDATGVEGYTF. CDR3 in DNA: TGCGCCAGCAGCTTGGATGCGACAGGGGTTGAAGGCTACACCTTC. The chain employs TRBV5-1 and TRBJ1-2, with TRBD1 matching over 8 bases. Germline trimming cut 0 bases from V and 8 bases from J; bases unmatched to any gene: 9. Germline CDR1 SGHRS, CDR2 YFSETQ. The CDR3 has 15 amino acids.

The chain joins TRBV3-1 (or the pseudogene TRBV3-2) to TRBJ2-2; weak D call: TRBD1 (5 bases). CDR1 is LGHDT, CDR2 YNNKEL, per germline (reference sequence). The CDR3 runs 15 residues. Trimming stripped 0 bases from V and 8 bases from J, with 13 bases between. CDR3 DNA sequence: TGTGCCAGCAGCCAAGAGACGCTAGGGGTTGGGGAGCTGTTTTTT. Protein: CASSQETLGVGELFF.

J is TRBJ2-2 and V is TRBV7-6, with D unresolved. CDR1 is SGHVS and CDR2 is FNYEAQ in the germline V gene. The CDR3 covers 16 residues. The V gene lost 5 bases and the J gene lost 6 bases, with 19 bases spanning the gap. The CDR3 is CASSSWRVARPGELFF. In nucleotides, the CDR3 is TGTGCCAGCAGCAGCTGGAGAGTAGCCAGACCCGGGGAGCTGTTTTTT.

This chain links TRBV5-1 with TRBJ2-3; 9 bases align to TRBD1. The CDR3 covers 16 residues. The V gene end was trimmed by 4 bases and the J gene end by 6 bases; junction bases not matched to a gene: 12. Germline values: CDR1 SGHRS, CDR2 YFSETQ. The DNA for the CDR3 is TGCGCCAGCAGCACGGCCGGGACAGGGTACATGGATACGCAGTATTTT. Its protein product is CASSTAGTGYMDTQYF.

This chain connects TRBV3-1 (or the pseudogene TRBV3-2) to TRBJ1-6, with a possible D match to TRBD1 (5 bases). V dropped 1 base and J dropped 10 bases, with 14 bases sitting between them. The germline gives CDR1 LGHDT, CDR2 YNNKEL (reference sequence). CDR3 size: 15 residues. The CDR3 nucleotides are TGTGCCAGCAGCCAAGTTCCCTCCGGGGGATCACCCCTCCACTTT. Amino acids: CASSQVPSGGSPLHF.

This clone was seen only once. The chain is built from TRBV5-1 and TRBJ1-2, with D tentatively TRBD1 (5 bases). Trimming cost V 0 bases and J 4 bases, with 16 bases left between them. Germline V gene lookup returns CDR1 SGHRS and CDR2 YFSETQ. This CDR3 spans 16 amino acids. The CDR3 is CASSLGDSRSSYGYTF. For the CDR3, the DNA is TGCGCCAGCAGCTTGGGGGACTCCCGGTCTTCCTATGGCTACACCTTC.